The 26 T cell receptor beta chains listed next were all sequenced from one sample in a study of blood T cell repertoires in COVID-19. Here immunoSEQ multiplex PCR was the method, and the copy in TCRdb shows in-frame clones only, minus some. The repertoire holds under 150,000 clones, with about 82% as singletons. Sequencing was performed on PBMCs or T cells enriched from blood (not recorded which). These receptors originate from a woman aged 40 to 55 who had recovered from COVID-19.

The rearrangement uses TRBV30 and TRBJ1-6; 7 nucleotides agree with TRBD1. The length of the CDR3 is 13 residues. CDR1 and CDR2 (germline): GTSNPN, SVGIG (reference sequence). V trimming: 4 bases; J trimming: 4 bases; junction bases outside the gene matches: 1. The CDR3 DNA is TGTGCCTGGACAGGGGGGTATAATTCACCCCTCCACTTT. It encodes CAWTGGYNSPLHF.

This clone is a singleton in its sample. This sequence joins TRBV7-9 and TRBJ2-3; D unclear. The V gene's germline CDR1 is SEHNR and CDR2 FQNEAQ (reference sequence). Trimming pared 2 bases from V and 1 base from J, leaving 13 bases between. CDR3 length: 16 residues. The CDR3 protein is CASSLFTAKGTDTQYF. The DNA for the CDR3 is TGTGCCAGCAGCTTATTCACAGCAAAAGGCACAGATACGCAGTATTTT.

The chain uses TRBV27 and TRBJ2-3; TRBD1 matches at 8 bases. This CDR3 region has 14 residues. Trimming took 4 bases from V and 3 from J; bases not matched to a gene: 3. Germline V lookup: CDR1 MNHEY, CDR2 SMNVEV (reference sequence). The CDR3 nucleotides are TGTGCCAGCAGTTGGACAGGGAAAACAGATACGCAGTATTTT. Protein: CASSWTGKTDTQYF.

This clone was detected only a few times. The chain recombines TRBV29-1 with TRBJ1-1; 7 bases map to TRBD1. The CDR3 is made up of 13 amino acids. Germline V gene sequence: CDR1 SQVTM, CDR2 ANQGSEA. After removal of 6 bases from V and 3 bases from J, the junction contained 7 bases not matched to a gene. The CDR3 loop is CSVEQGSDTEAFF. CDR3 nucleotide sequence: TGCAGCGTCGAACAGGGGTCGGACACTGAAGCTTTCTTT.

The V gene is TRBV2, the J gene TRBJ2-5, with TRBD2 matching 12 bases. V lost 8 bases to trimming and J lost 1 base; unmatched junction nucleotides: 11. The germline V gene has CDR1 SNHLY and CDR2 FYNNEI. This CDR3 contains 17 residues. CDR3 bases: TGTGCCAGCGGAACTAGCGGGGGGACACCCCCCCAAGAGACCCAGTACTTC. This gives the protein CASGTSGGTPPQETQYF.

V and J are TRBV9 and TRBJ2-1; 11 positions match TRBD2. Per germline, CDR1 SGDLS and CDR2 YYNGEE. Trimming cost V 6 bases and J 6 bases; bases outside gene matches: 5. CDR3 length: 14 amino acids. CDR3 amino acids: CASTRLAGPNEQFF. The CDR3 nucleotides read TGTGCCAGCACACGACTAGCGGGGCCCAATGAGCAGTTCTTC. The full variable domain, rest sourced from reference TRBV9 and TRBJ2-1, is DSGVTQTPKHLITATGQRVTLRCSPRSGDLSVYWYQQSLDQGLQFLIQYYNGEERAKGNILERFSAQQFPDLHSELNLSSLELGDSALYFCASTRLAGPNEQFFGPGTRLTVL.

J is TRBJ1-2 and V is TRBV11-2; 9 bases match TRBD1. The CDR3 has 14 amino acids. V lost 4 bases to trimming and J lost 2 bases; unmatched junction nucleotides: 2. Germline-derived CDR1 and CDR2 are SGHAT and FQNNGV. CDR3 sequence: CASSWTGANYGYTF. For the CDR3, the DNA is TGTGCCAGCAGCTGGACAGGGGCGAACTATGGCTACACCTTC.

The chain joins TRBV6-5 to TRBJ1-5, with 9 bases identical to TRBD1. Germline V CDR1 and CDR2: MNHEY, SVGAGI. V lost 2 bases to trimming and J lost 1 base; unmatched junction nucleotides: 0. The CDR3 sequence is 15 residues long. CDR3 region: CASSYDRGSNQPQHF. CDR3 DNA sequence: TGTGCCAGCAGTTACGACAGGGGGAGCAATCAGCCCCAGCATTTT.

This sequence joins TRBV30 and TRBJ2-1; TRBD2 is a possible D gene (6 bases). V was cut by 3 bases and J by 4 bases, with 22 bases left in between. The length of the CDR3 is 17 residues. Germline CDR1 and CDR2: GTSNPN and SVGIG (reference sequence). CDR3 DNA sequence: TGTGCCTGGAGCGCAGAGCGTGGTAGCGGAGTTTACAATGAGCAGTTCTTC. Protein sequence: CAWSAERGSGVYNEQFF.

The chain joins TRBV19 to TRBJ1-1; D gene uncertain. Looked up from germline, CDR1 is LNHDA and CDR2 is SQIVND (reference sequence). The CDR3 length is 12 residues. V was clipped by 4 bases and J by 11 bases, with 14 bases between them. The CDR3 loop is CASSTPPGYAFF. The CDR3 DNA follows: TGTGCCAGTAGTACGCCCCCCGGGTACGCTTTCTTT.

This chain connects TRBV5-5 to TRBJ2-1; tentatively, D is TRBD1 (6 bases). The CDR3 has 14 residues. Trimming pared 0 bases from V and 7 bases from J, leaving 11 bases between. CDR1 is SGHKS, CDR2 YYEKEE, per germline (reference sequence). The CDR3 nucleotides are TGTGCCAGCAGCTTGGAGCTCAGGGGAAATGAGCAGTTCTTC. It translates to CASSLELRGNEQFF.

This chain uses TRBV12-3 or TRBV12-4 with TRBJ1-1; TRBD1 might be the D (5 bases). This CDR3 comprises 13 residues. Trimming removed 3 bases from V and 1 base from J, with 6 bases in between. As DNA, the CDR3 is TGTGCCAGCAGTTTTCAGGGGAACACTGAAGCTTTCTTT. Translation gives CASSFQGNTEAFF.

The rearrangement links TRBV6-5 to TRBJ1-1; maybe TRBD1 (6 bases). Germline CDR1 and CDR2: MNHEY and SVGAGI. The CDR3 has 14 amino acids. The V end was cut by 4 bases, the J end by 2 bases, with 11 bases between. The chain's CDR3 is CASSWEGDNTEAFF. The CDR3 coding sequence is TGTGCCAGCAGTTGGGAGGGGGATAACACTGAAGCTTTCTTT.

J is TRBJ2-4 and V is TRBV5-1; D gene ambiguous. V was clipped by 8 bases and J by 5 bases, with 8 bases between them. The germline V gene has CDR1 SGHRS and CDR2 YFSETQ. This CDR3 region has 11 residues. CDR3 in amino acids: CASSFENIQYF. In nucleotides, the CDR3 is TGCGCCAGTTCCTTTGAAAACATTCAGTACTTC. Filled out from reference TRBV5-1 and TRBJ2-4, the complete variable domain reads KAGVTQTPRYLIKTRGQQVTLSCSPISGHRSVSWYQQTPGQGLQFLFEYFSETQRNKGNFPGRFSGRQFSNSRSEMNVSTLELGDSALYLCASSFENIQYFGAGTRLSVL.

The rearrangement joins TRBV27 to TRBJ2-2; D not certain. Per the germline V gene, CDR1 is MNHEY and CDR2 is SMNVEV (reference sequence). The ends were cut back, 7 bases at V and 0 bases at J, with 3 bases in the middle. CDR3 length: 12 amino acids. CDR3 region: CASTSNTGELFF. Written as DNA, the CDR3 is TGTGCCAGCACCTCGAACACCGGGGAGCTGTTTTTT.

The chain employs TRBV2 and TRBJ1-5; 10 nucleotides align to TRBD1. Trimming cost V 6 bases and J 1 base; bases outside gene matches: 18. CDR1 SNHLY and CDR2 FYNNEI come from the germline V gene. The CDR3 is 20 amino acids. CDR3 region: CASRPRSGTGVKGSNQPQHF. CDR3 coding DNA: TGTGCCAGCAGACCCCGGTCGGGGACAGGGGTGAAGGGGAGCAATCAGCCCCAGCATTTT.

This CDR3 is CASNMLAGGNTGELFF. As DNA, the CDR3 is TGCGCCAGCAACATGTTAGCGGGGGGGAACACCGGGGAGCTGTTTTTT. This chain links TRBV23-1 with TRBJ2-2, with 10 bases identical to TRBD2. TRBV23-1 has ORF status, its function being uncertain. V was pared by 7 bases and J by 1 base, with 6 bases of the junction left unmatched. CDR3 length equals 16 residues.

The rearrangement joins TRBV30 to TRBJ2-5, with 10 positions matching TRBD2. This CDR3 region has 13 residues. Germline V gene data show CDR1 as GTSNPN and CDR2 as SVGIG (reference sequence). V shed 1 base and J 4 bases; nucleotides not matched to a gene: 0. CDR3 region: CAWSGLAGETQYF. In nucleotides, the CDR3 is TGTGCCTGGAGTGGACTAGCGGGAGAGACCCAGTACTTC.

Only a few counts were recorded for this clone. V is TRBV28 and J is TRBJ1-1; 8 nucleotides align to TRBD1. CDR3 length equals 14 residues. Germline V lookup: CDR1 MDHEN, CDR2 SYDVKM. J was trimmed by 4 bases and V by 6 bases; bases with no gene match: 7. As DNA, the CDR3 is TGTGCCAGCAGCCCCAGGGGGCAGGCCACTGAAGCTTTCTTT. Protein sequence: CASSPRGQATEAFF.

The chain is built from TRBV13 and TRBJ2-5, with 13 bases matching TRBD2. The CDR3 length is 14 residues. V was clipped by 6 bases and J by 10 bases; unmatched bases: 8. Germline V lookup: CDR1 PRHDT, CDR2 FYEKMQ (reference sequence). The CDR3 DNA reads TGTGCCAGCAGGCGCGGACTAGCGGGAGTTGGCCAGTACTTC. Residues: CASRRGLAGVGQYF.

The table lists this clone with a few counts. The chain is built from TRBV6-6 and TRBJ2-3; TRBD2 agrees at 10 bases. Germline CDR1 reads MNHNY; CDR2 reads SVGAGI (reference sequence). The CDR3 extends over 14 amino acids. Trimming at V came to 8 bases and at J to 3 bases, leaving 5 bases not matched to a gene. CDR3 sequence reads: CASVPGLATDTQYF. The CDR3 coding sequence is TGTGCCAGCGTTCCGGGACTAGCGACAGATACGCAGTATTTT.

This clone was recorded only once. V gene TRBV3-1 (or the pseudogene TRBV3-2) combines with J gene TRBJ2-5; no definite D call. V shed 5 bases and J shed 6 bases, with 10 bases lying between them. CDR3 length: 12 residues. Germline loops: CDR1 LGHDT, CDR2 YNNKEL (reference sequence). CDR3 in amino acids: CASSYELKTQYF. CDR3 coding DNA: TGTGCCAGCAGCTACGAACTCAAGACCCAGTACTTC.

The V and J genes are TRBV5-1 and TRBJ1-2, with 8 bases lining up with TRBD1. The CDR3 sequence is 16 residues long. Per germline, CDR1 SGHRS and CDR2 YFSETQ. J gave up 2 bases and V 1 base, and 7 bases lay outside the gene matches. CDR3 in amino acids: CASSLLQGGSNYGYTF. The CDR3 DNA follows: TGCGCCAGCAGCTTGCTACAGGGGGGTTCAAACTATGGCTACACCTTC.

The chain joins TRBV19 to TRBJ2-5; D remains ambiguous. Germline-derived CDR1 and CDR2 are LNHDA and SQIVND (reference sequence). V lost 5 bases and J 9 bases, leaving 16 bases between the germline ends. The CDR3 runs 13 residues. CDR3 residues: CASSPRGVLAQYF. The CDR3 DNA reads as TGTGCCAGTAGTCCTCGAGGAGTTTTGGCCCAGTACTTC.

The gene calls are TRBV15 and TRBJ1-1; D might be TRBD1 (6 bases). The germline V and J ends were trimmed by 5 bases and 4 bases, with 17 bases remaining between them. CDR3 length equals 15 residues. CDR1 LNHNV and CDR2 YYDKDF come from the germline V gene (reference sequence). The DNA of the CDR3 is TGTGCCACCAGCTCACCTACAGGGCCTATCACTGAAGCTTTCTTT. Translated: CATSSPTGPITEAFF.

The chain is built from TRBV6-5 and TRBJ2-1, with 12 bases that match TRBD2. The CDR3 is 13 residues long. The V and J ends lost 8 bases and 7 bases, in that order; junction bases with no gene match: 3. The germline CDR1 and CDR2 sequences are MNHEY and SVGAGI. Here the CDR3 reads CASGLAGRNEQFF. The DNA for the CDR3 is TGTGCCAGCGGACTAGCGGGAAGGAATGAGCAGTTCTTC.